Below are 14 T cell receptor beta chains sequenced from a single sample in a study of cytomegalovirus exposure and HLA in healthy donors. PCR used 60 Vbeta primers and 13 Jbeta primers. The assay was immunoSEQ multiplex PCR, and TCRdb's table has in-frame clones only and misses some. The sample has about 150,000 clones; roughly 85% are singletons. What was sequenced was PBMCs. These receptors all stem from a woman under 30 in good health and CMV-seronegative.

The chain uses TRBV5-1 and TRBJ2-6; D is ambiguous. This CDR3 spans 16 amino acids. Germline V gives CDR1 SGHRS, CDR2 YFSETQ. Trimming pared 4 bases from V and 4 bases from J, leaving 15 bases between. This CDR3 is CASSPAVSPGANVLTF. Written as DNA, the CDR3 is TGCGCCAGCAGCCCCGCGGTGAGTCCCGGGGCCAACGTCCTGACTTTC.

The gene calls are TRBV30 and TRBJ2-3, with TRBD2 matching over 7 bases. The length of the CDR3 is 12 residues. V lost 4 bases, J lost 7 bases, and 5 bases stayed unmatched. In germline, CDR1 is GTSNPN, CDR2 SVGIG (reference sequence). DNA of the CDR3: TGTGCCTGGAATCCAGCGGGAAATACGCAGTATTTT. Its translation: CAWNPAGNTQYF. The full variable domain, its missing parts supplied by reference TRBV30 and TRBJ2-3, is SQTIHQWPATLVQPVGSPLSLECTVEGTSNPNLYWYRQAAGRGLQLLFYSVGIGQISSEVPQNLSASRPQDRQFILSSKKLLLSDSGFYLCAWNPAGNTQYFGPGTRLTVL.

The rearrangement uses TRBV13 and TRBJ2-3, with D possibly being TRBD2 (7 bases). This CDR3 spans 16 amino acids. Germline V gives CDR1 PRHDT, CDR2 FYEKMQ (reference sequence). Between the trimmed V and J ends, which lost 3 bases and 2 bases, there was a span of 15 bases. Written as DNA, the CDR3 is TGTGCCAGCAGCTTCCCGCTAGGGGGGGACACAGATACGCAGTATTTT. Protein sequence: CASSFPLGGDTDTQYF.

The CDR3 loop reads CASSPFQGYEQYF. CDR3 sequence (DNA): TGTGCCAGCAGTCCTTTTCAGGGGTACGAGCAGTACTTC. The rearrangement joins TRBV28 to TRBJ2-7; TRBD1 might be the D (6 bases). Germline lookup yields CDR1 MDHEN and CDR2 SYDVKM. This CDR3 has 13 residues. V dropped 5 bases and J dropped 4 bases, with 12 bases sitting between them.

This chain joins TRBV11-3 and TRBJ2-5, with D uncertain. The CDR3 has 13 amino acids. V was pared by 1 base and J by 4 bases, with 7 bases between. Germline V gene data show CDR1 as SGHNT and CDR2 as YENEEA. The CDR3 DNA reads as TGTGCCAGCAGCTTAGTGGCGGTAGAGACCCAGTACTTC. Its translation is CASSLVAVETQYF.

This clone came up a few times. The genes are TRBV25-1 and TRBJ2-7; D remains unclear. The germline V and J ends were trimmed by 6 bases and 6 bases, with 12 bases remaining between them. The CDR3 has 12 amino acids. Germline lookup yields CDR1 MGHDK and CDR2 SYGVNS. CDR3: CASSRSVGEQYF. The CDR3 nucleotides read TGTGCCAGCAGCAGGTCCGTGGGCGAGCAGTACTTC.

The rearrangement joins TRBV12-1 to TRBJ2-3; the table's D call, TRBD2, has no DNA check behind it. TRBV12-1 is shown as a pseudogene. The CDR3 consists of 18 residues. For the CDR3, the DNA is TGTGCCAGCAGCTTTGCCCTGCCGACTAGGGCCAGCACAGATACGCAGTATTTT. The encoded protein is CASSFALPTRASTDTQYF.

Concerning this clone itself: Compared with germline, one end of the junction differs, possibly owing to a read error. The chain links TRBV6-4 to TRBJ1-2, with D maybe TRBD1 (6 bases). The V gene's germline CDR1 is MRHNA and CDR2 SNTAGT. The CDR3 length is 13 residues. The DNA of the CDR3 is TGTGCCAGCAGCCAGGGGCAGGGCTATGGCCACACCTTC. It is translated as CASSQGQGYGHTF.

This clone was picked up a small number of times. The chain employs TRBV14 and TRBJ2-5; 13 positions agree with TRBD2. Trimming removed 3 bases from V and 4 bases from J; junction bases left unmatched: 5. The CDR3 totals 16 residues. The germline V gene encodes CDR1 SGHDN and CDR2 FVKESK. The CDR3 DNA reads TGTGCCAGCAGCCACGGACTAGCGGGAGCAGGAGAGACCCAGTACTTC. Its translation: CASSHGLAGAGETQYF.

This clone occurred once. The chain links TRBV11-2 to TRBJ1-2; unclear D gene. The germline V gene encodes CDR1 SGHAT and CDR2 FQNNGV. The CDR3 is made up of 15 amino acids. V gave up 5 bases and J gave up 0 bases, with 13 bases separating them. The CDR3 region has the DNA TGTGCCAGCAGCCACTTCGTACGTGCTAACTATGGCTACACCTTC. Protein: CASSHFVRANYGYTF.

V and J are TRBV18 and TRBJ1-6; 10 positions agree with TRBD1. Germline lookup yields CDR1 KGHSH and CDR2 LQKENI. This CDR3 spans 15 amino acids. J gave up 8 bases and V 3 bases, and 4 bases lay outside the gene matches. CDR3 residues: CASSPGTGVDSPLHF. CDR3 DNA sequence: TGTGCCAGCTCACCTGGGACAGGGGTTGATTCACCCCTCCACTTT. The full variable domain, rest sourced from reference TRBV18 and TRBJ1-6, is NAGVMQNPRHLVRRRGQEARLRCSPMKGHSHVYWYRQLPEEGLKFMVYLQKENIIDESGMPKERFSAEFPKEGPSILRIQQVVRGDSAAYFCASSPGTGVDSPLHFGNGTRLTVT.

This chain joins TRBV18 and TRBJ1-2; TRBD1 agrees at 8 bases. The CDR3 sequence is 13 residues long. The germline CDR1 and CDR2 sequences are KGHSH and LQKENI. Unmatched junction bases numbered 6, after V lost 6 bases and J lost 6 bases. CDR3 sequence: CASSRGQGDGYTF. The CDR3 region has the DNA TGTGCCAGCTCGCGTGGACAGGGAGATGGCTACACCTTC. The full variable domain, with the rest looked up from reference TRBV18 and TRBJ1-2, is NAGVMQNPRHLVRRRGQEARLRCSPMKGHSHVYWYRQLPEEGLKFMVYLQKENIIDESGMPKERFSAEFPKEGPSILRIQQVVRGDSAAYFCASSRGQGDGYTFGSGTRLTVV.

The chain links TRBV10-3 to TRBJ1-1; 9 nucleotides align to TRBD1. The CDR3 extends over 13 amino acids. Germline assignment: CDR1 ENHRY and CDR2 SYGVKD. V trimming: 10 bases; J trimming: 4 bases; junction bases outside the gene matches: 7. CDR3 bases: TGTGCCACCAGGGGACAGGGTGGCACTGAAGCTTTCTTT. Its protein product is CATRGQGGTEAFF.

Comment on this clone: Other DNA variants within this sample encode the same CDR3. This rearrangement joins TRBV18 to TRBJ2-7; a weak D match, TRBD1 (5 bases). Per the germline V gene, CDR1 is KGHSH and CDR2 is LQKENI. This CDR3 has 14 residues. The V end was cut by 2 bases, the J end by 2 bases, with 10 bases between. CDR3 loop: CASSPGAGPYEQYF. CDR3 DNA: TGTGCCAGCTCACCAGGGGCAGGGCCCTACGAGCAGTACTTC.